The 10 T cell receptor beta chains presented below share a single source sample, sequenced in a study of blood T cell repertoires in COVID-19. The data were produced by immunoSEQ multiplex PCR, yet TCRdb's version contains in-frame clones alone and is incomplete. The table records roughly 110,000 clones, 80% to 85% of them present only once. Sample: peripheral blood. The receptors originated from an older man with acute or convalescent COVID-19.

The chain links TRBV2 to TRBJ2-7; no reliable D call. Germline CDR1 is SNHLY and CDR2 is FYNNEI. CDR3 length equals 11 residues. Trimming left V 7 bases short and J 7 bases short, with 11 bases between. DNA for the CDR3: TGTGCCAGCACCGAAGATCGGGAGCAGTACTTC. This encodes CASTEDREQYF.

V and J are TRBV6-5 and TRBJ1-1; no reliable D call. This CDR3 spans 14 amino acids. CDR1 is MNHEY and CDR2 is SVGAGI in the germline V gene. Between the trimmed V and J ends, which lost 7 bases and 7 bases, there was a span of 19 bases. The DNA of the CDR3 is TGTGCCAGCACCGCTCCTCGGAGTCGGGGTGAAGCTTTCTTT. This encodes CASTAPRSRGEAFF.

The chain links TRBV11-2 to TRBJ1-3; weak D call: TRBD1 (5 bases). Germline-derived CDR1 and CDR2 are SGHAT and FQNNGV. V dropped 2 bases and J dropped 5 bases, with 16 bases sitting between them. CDR3 size: 16 residues. The CDR3 spells CASSLRVAGRRNTIYF. CDR3 nucleotide sequence: TGTGCCAGCAGCTTACGTGTGGCAGGGAGGCGAAACACCATATATTTT.

The chain is built from TRBV27 and TRBJ1-5; 7 nucleotides agree with TRBD1. J gave up 4 bases and V 3 bases, and 6 bases lay outside the gene matches. CDR1 is MNHEY and CDR2 is SMNVEV in the germline V gene (reference sequence). The CDR3 is made up of 15 amino acids. The CDR3 loop is CASSFSGQTNQPQHF. CDR3 coding DNA: TGTGCCAGCAGTTTTTCGGGACAGACGAATCAGCCCCAGCATTTT.

This rearrangement joins TRBV18 to TRBJ1-1, with D possibly matching TRBD1 (6 bases). The germline V gene has CDR1 KGHSH and CDR2 LQKENI. The CDR3 consists of 13 residues. Between the trimmed V and J ends, which lost 2 bases and 7 bases, there was a span of 11 bases. The CDR3, as DNA: TGTGCCAGCTCACCAGGCAGGGGCTTTGAAGCTTTCTTT. Amino acid sequence: CASSPGRGFEAFF.

V usage is TRBV7-8 and J usage is TRBJ2-1; D perhaps matches TRBD2 (5 bases). V lost 5 bases and J 5 bases, leaving 19 bases between the germline ends. CDR3 length equals 16 residues. Germline loops: CDR1 SGHVS, CDR2 FQNEAQ. The CDR3 DNA reads TGTGCCAGCAGCCCGCGGCGGGCTAGTGAAGACAATGAGCAGTTCTTC. Its translation is CASSPRRASEDNEQFF.

The V gene is TRBV6-5, the J gene TRBJ1-3; perhaps TRBD1 as D (5 bases). The V end lost 8 bases, the J end lost 0 bases, and 14 bases lay between the germline ends. The CDR3 consists of 15 residues. Germline-derived CDR1 and CDR2 are MNHEY and SVGAGI. As DNA, the CDR3 is TGTGCCAGCCGAGCCGACAGCCGCTCTGGAAACACCATATATTTT. As protein: CASRADSRSGNTIYF.

CDR3 in amino acids: CASSQQTDSPLHF. In nucleotides, the CDR3 is TGTGCCAGCAGCCAACAGACAGATTCACCCCTCCACTTT. The V gene is TRBV3-1 (or the pseudogene TRBV3-2), the J gene TRBJ1-6, with a possible D match to TRBD1 (5 bases). The germline V gene encodes CDR1 LGHDT and CDR2 YNNKEL (reference sequence). V was pared by 2 bases and J by 8 bases, with 7 bases between. This CDR3 is built from 13 residues.

The chain has TRBV7-2 and TRBJ1-2; D unclear. The CDR3 loop spans 16 amino acids. From germline, CDR1 is SGHTA and CDR2 FQGNSA. V was clipped by 1 base and J by 3 bases, with 15 bases between them. The CDR3 loop is CASSLGATSRHYGYTF. The CDR3 bases are TGTGCCAGCAGCTTAGGGGCTACAAGCAGACACTATGGCTACACCTTC.

This clone has just one count. CDR3 coding DNA: TGTGCCAGCTCGCAGGGGGCCGGCGGCTATGGCTACACCTTC. Translated, it gives CASSQGAGGYGYTF. This chain connects TRBV18 to TRBJ1-2; 8 bases fit TRBD1. V was pared by 6 bases and J by 4 bases, with 7 bases of the junction left unmatched. This CDR3 comprises 14 residues. The germline CDR1 and CDR2 sequences are KGHSH and LQKENI. The whole variable domain, filled in from reference TRBV18 and TRBJ1-2, reads NAGVMQNPRHLVRRRGQEARLRCSPMKGHSHVYWYRQLPEEGLKFMVYLQKENIIDESGMPKERFSAEFPKEGPSILRIQQVVRGDSAAYFCASSQGAGGYGYTFGSGTRLTVV.